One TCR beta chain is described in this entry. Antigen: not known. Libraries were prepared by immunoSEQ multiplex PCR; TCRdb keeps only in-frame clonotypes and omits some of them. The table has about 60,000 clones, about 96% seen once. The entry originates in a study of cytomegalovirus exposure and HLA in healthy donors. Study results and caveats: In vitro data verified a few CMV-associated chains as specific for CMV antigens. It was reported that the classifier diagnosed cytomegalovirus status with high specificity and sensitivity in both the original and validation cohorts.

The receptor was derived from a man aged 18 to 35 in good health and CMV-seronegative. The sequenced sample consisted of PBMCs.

CDR3 in DNA: TGTGCCATCAGTGCCCCCGTAGGGACAGGGGCCTACGAGCAGTACTTC. Translation gives CAISAPVGTGAYEQYF. The chain recombines TRBV10-3 with TRBJ2-7; 10 bases fit TRBD1. V dropped 4 bases and J dropped 2; count of bases not matched to a gene: 8. The CDR3 runs 16 residues. Per the germline V gene, CDR1 is ENHRY and CDR2 is SYGVKD.